The 32 T cell receptor beta chains given below trace back to one sample, sequenced in a study of T cell responses to AZD1222 COVID-19 vaccine. Libraries were prepared by immunoSEQ multiplex PCR; TCRdb keeps only in-frame clonotypes and omits some of them. The sample comprises around 120,000 clones, roughly 92% of which are singletons, and 1.6% rests with the top ten. The source was peripheral blood, collected 28 days after the second AZD1222 dose. The receptor source for this set is an adult who received the AZD1222 COVID-19 vaccine.

The chain has TRBV6-4 and TRBJ1-1; TRBD1 might be the D (5 bases). CDR1 is MRHNA and CDR2 is SNTAGT in the germline V gene. This CDR3 region has 13 residues. The V gene lost 4 bases and the J gene lost 0 bases, with 6 bases spanning the gap. The CDR3 DNA sequence: TGTGCCAGCAGTGCAGGGATGAACACTGAAGCTTTCTTT. This gives the protein CASSAGMNTEAFF.

This clone showed up just once. V and J are TRBV6-5 and TRBJ1-4; D might be TRBD1 (6 bases). CDR1 and CDR2 from the germline V gene are MNHEY and SVGAGI. There are 13 residues in the CDR3. V lost 6 bases and J lost 8, with 13 bases in between. CDR3 residues: CASRYNREEKLFF. The DNA for the CDR3 is TGTGCCAGCAGATATAACAGGGAGGAAAAACTGTTTTTT.

The CDR3 is CASSEVVKGDYGYTF. For the CDR3, the DNA is TGTGCCAGCAGTGAAGTGGTAAAAGGGGACTATGGCTACACCTTC. This chain links TRBV6-1 with TRBJ1-2, with a weak D call TRBD1 (5 bases). Germline CDR1 is MNHNS and CDR2 is SASEGT. CDR3 size: 15 residues. Trimming left V 1 base short and J 3 bases short, with 12 bases between.

V and J are TRBV9 and TRBJ1-4, with 7 bases fitting TRBD1. Germline loops: CDR1 SGDLS, CDR2 YYNGEE. The CDR3 covers 17 residues. Trimming cost V 6 bases and J 0 bases; bases outside gene matches: 11. Written as DNA, the CDR3 is TGTGCCAGCAAGGCCAGGAGACAGGGCGCAACTAATGAAAAACTGTTTTTT. It is translated as CASKARRQGATNEKLFF.

The rearrangement joins TRBV7-2 to TRBJ2-7; TRBD2 aligns across 7 bases. The germline gives CDR1 SGHTA, CDR2 FQGNSA. V lost 5 bases, J lost 3 bases, and 16 bases stayed unmatched. The length of the CDR3 is 17 residues. The CDR3 bases are TGTGCCAGCAGCAAAGACCCTGGGACTATCACTAACTACGAGCAGTACTTC. This gives the protein CASSKDPGTITNYEQYF.

The V and J genes are TRBV18 and TRBJ1-4; a weak D match, TRBD1 (5 bases). The CDR3 has 14 amino acids. V was trimmed by 6 bases and J by 8 bases, leaving 16 bases between them. In germline, CDR1 is KGHSH, CDR2 LQKENI. Here the CDR3 reads CASSLEGRMEKLFF. The CDR3 DNA reads TGTGCCAGCTCTTTAGAGGGGCGTATGGAAAAACTGTTTTTT.

The rearrangement uses TRBV6-5 and TRBJ2-7; TRBD1 might be the D (5 bases). V was pared by 10 bases and J by 0 bases, with 16 bases between. Germline V lookup: CDR1 MNHEY, CDR2 SVGAGI. CDR3 length equals 14 residues. The CDR3 loop is CATTDRTYSYEQYF. CDR3 DNA sequence: TGTGCCACCACCGACAGAACTTACTCCTACGAGCAGTACTTC.

The V gene is TRBV19, the J gene TRBJ2-1; the match to TRBD2 covers 7 bases. CDR1 and CDR2 (germline): LNHDA, SQIVND (reference sequence). Unmatched junction bases numbered 9, after V lost 4 bases and J lost 6 bases. The CDR3 length is 15 residues. CDR3 loop: CASSRSLAVSNEQFF. The CDR3 nucleotides are TGTGCCAGTAGTAGGTCGCTAGCGGTGAGCAATGAGCAGTTCTTC.

The rearrangement joins TRBV30 to TRBJ1-4; tentatively, D is TRBD1 (5 bases). Per the germline V gene, CDR1 is GTSNPN and CDR2 is SVGIG (reference sequence). The CDR3 totals 12 residues. V lost 4 bases to trimming and J lost 3 bases, with 6 bases between them. CDR3 sequence (DNA): TGTGCCTGGACGGGACCTAATGAAAAACTGTTTTTT. Protein: CAWTGPNEKLFF.

V is TRBV10-3 and J is TRBJ2-5; possibly TRBD2 for D (6 bases). This CDR3 comprises 13 residues. Per germline, CDR1 ENHRY and CDR2 SYGVKD. Deletions cut 10 bases from V and 0 bases from J, with 12 bases between. The DNA of the CDR3 is TGTGCCACGCGGGGACTTTACCAAGAGACCCAGTACTTC. Translated: CATRGLYQETQYF.

The rearrangement links TRBV18 to TRBJ2-7, with TRBD1 matching 10 bases. Germline V lookup: CDR1 KGHSH, CDR2 LQKENI. V shed 3 bases and J 4 bases; nucleotides not matched to a gene: 6. The CDR3 extends over 15 amino acids. CDR3 protein: CASSPGTGDPYEQYF. The CDR3 DNA reads TGTGCCAGCTCACCCGGGACAGGGGACCCTTACGAGCAGTACTTC. Based on the CDR3 plus reference TRBV18 and TRBJ2-7, the full variable domain is NAGVMQNPRHLVRRRGQEARLRCSPMKGHSHVYWYRQLPEEGLKFMVYLQKENIIDESGMPKERFSAEFPKEGPSILRIQQVVRGDSAAYFCASSPGTGDPYEQYFGPGTRLTVT.

The chain has TRBV6-6 and TRBJ2-2; no clear D gene. CDR3 size: 11 residues. Germline values: CDR1 MNHNY, CDR2 SVGAGI (reference sequence). Trimming cost V 8 bases and J 4 bases, with 5 bases left between them. Here the CDR3 reads CASAVTGELFF. In nucleotides, the CDR3 is TGTGCCAGCGCAGTCACCGGGGAGCTGTTTTTT.

The chain recombines TRBV6-5 with TRBJ1-5; 10 bases are shared with TRBD1. The CDR3 has 15 amino acids. V was pared by 6 bases and J by 5 bases, with 7 bases of the junction left unmatched. Germline CDR1 MNHEY, CDR2 SVGAGI. For the CDR3, the DNA is TGTGCCAGCAGAACCGGGACAGGGGTCGATCAGCCCCAGCATTTT. This encodes CASRTGTGVDQPQHF.

The rearrangement joins TRBV6-2 or TRBV6-3 to TRBJ1-1; D remains ambiguous. V dropped 3 bases and J dropped 1 base, with 9 bases sitting between them. Germline lookup yields CDR1 MNHEY and CDR2 SVGEGT. This CDR3 spans 14 amino acids. CDR3 protein: CASSYSARNTEAFF. CDR3 DNA sequence: TGTGCCAGCAGTTATTCCGCGCGGAACACTGAAGCTTTCTTT.

J is TRBJ1-2 and V is TRBV7-2; D is undetermined. Germline lookup yields CDR1 SGHTA and CDR2 FQGNSA. The germline V and J ends were trimmed by 0 bases and 9 bases, with 14 bases remaining between them. There are 14 residues in the CDR3. The CDR3 DNA is TGTGCCAGCAGCTTAGCGCCTCTAATCGGAAGCTACACCTTC. Protein: CASSLAPLIGSYTF.

V is TRBV29-1 and J is TRBJ2-5, with a tentative D call TRBD2 (6 bases). V was pared by 1 base and J by 6 bases, with 18 bases between. CDR1 SQVTM and CDR2 ANQGSEA come from the germline V gene. The CDR3 is 15 residues long. CDR3 bases: TGCAGCGTTGAAGGACCCTCGGAGGGGCGGAAGACCCAGTACTTC. Its protein product is CSVEGPSEGRKTQYF.

This rearrangement joins TRBV28 to TRBJ1-1, with 10 bases identical to TRBD1. V shed 4 bases and J 6 bases; nucleotides not matched to a gene: 5. The CDR3 consists of 14 residues. Germline assignment: CDR1 MDHEN and CDR2 SYDVKM. CDR3 sequence: CASSYFGTGAEAFF. CDR3 nucleotides: TGTGCCAGCAGTTATTTTGGGACAGGGGCTGAAGCTTTCTTT.

This chain joins TRBV29-1 and TRBJ2-7; a weak D match, TRBD2 (6 bases). Germline assignment: CDR1 SQVTM and CDR2 ANQGSEA. The CDR3 length is 13 residues. Trimming took off 4 bases at V and 4 bases at J, with 14 bases between the two ends. The CDR3 sequence is CSVAGVYQYEQYF. The CDR3 DNA is TGCAGCGTTGCGGGAGTCTATCAATACGAGCAGTACTTC.

This chain joins TRBV5-1 and TRBJ2-3; 14 bases agree with TRBD2. The germline V gene encodes CDR1 SGHRS and CDR2 YFSETQ. This CDR3 spans 16 amino acids. V was pared by 4 bases and J by 4 bases, with 5 bases of the junction left unmatched. CDR3 nucleotides: TGCGCCAGCAGCCCGGGGACTAGCGGGGGACCAGATACGCAGTATTTT. Encoded protein: CASSPGTSGGPDTQYF.

V is TRBV7-2 and J is TRBJ1-1; D not certain. Germline CDR1 SGHTA, CDR2 FQGNSA. This CDR3 contains 14 residues. V lost 2 bases, J lost 3 bases, and 10 bases lay in between. CDR3 amino acids: CASSLQVPDTEAFF. Written as DNA, the CDR3 is TGTGCCAGCAGCTTACAGGTCCCGGACACTGAAGCTTTCTTT.

The chain couples TRBV11-2 to TRBJ2-7; 8 positions agree with TRBD2. After removal of 5 bases from V and 7 bases from J, the junction contained 1 base not matched to a gene. This CDR3 has 11 residues. Germline values: CDR1 SGHAT, CDR2 FQNNGV. CDR3 residues: CASSPGGEQYF. CDR3 nucleotide sequence: TGTGCCAGCAGCCCGGGGGGGGAGCAGTACTTC.

This clone is a singleton in its sample. The J gene is TRBJ1-3, the V gene TRBV20-1; D is unresolved. The CDR3 has 10 amino acids. CDR1 DFQATT and CDR2 SNEGSKA come from the germline V gene (reference sequence). Trimming took off 5 bases at V and 6 bases at J, with 5 bases between the two ends. CDR3 nucleotides: TGCAGTGCTCCGATAAACACCATATATTTT. Translation: CSAPINTIYF.

The genes are TRBV3-1 (or the pseudogene TRBV3-2) and TRBJ2-1; D gene uncertain. V was shortened by 2 bases and J by 8 bases, with 4 bases between the two germline ends. The CDR3 runs to 11 residues. Germline values: CDR1 LGHDT, CDR2 YNNKEL (reference sequence). The CDR3 region has the DNA TGTGCCAGCAGCCAATCCGATGAGCAGTTCTTC. Protein: CASSQSDEQFF.

This chain connects TRBV28 to TRBJ2-3, with 9 bases matching TRBD1. Trimming removed 7 bases from V and 3 bases from J; junction bases left unmatched: 2. CDR3 size: 13 residues. The germline V gene encodes CDR1 MDHEN and CDR2 SYDVKM. CDR3 bases: TGTGCCAGCAACAGGGGGCTTACAGATACGCAGTATTTT. Residues: CASNRGLTDTQYF.

A single count supports this clone. V is TRBV7-9 and J is TRBJ1-1; D ambiguous. V lost 5 bases to trimming and J lost 7 bases, with 8 bases between them. Per the germline V gene, CDR1 is SEHNR and CDR2 is FQNEAQ (reference sequence). The CDR3 is 11 amino acids. CDR3 loop: CASSRDFEAFF. CDR3 DNA sequence: TGTGCCAGCAGCCGGGATTTTGAAGCTTTCTTT.

The gene calls are TRBV28 and TRBJ2-7, with 10 positions matching TRBD2. This CDR3 is built from 19 residues. After removal of 4 bases from V and 0 bases from J, the junction contained 15 bases not matched to a gene. Per the germline V gene, CDR1 is MDHEN and CDR2 is SYDVKM. The CDR3 spells CASSSPLGLAGEFSYEQYF. The CDR3 DNA reads TGTGCCAGCAGTTCCCCACTCGGGCTAGCGGGAGAGTTCTCCTACGAGCAGTACTTC.

The chain has TRBV5-1 and TRBJ2-7; D tentatively reads TRBD1 or TRBD2 (5 bases each). The CDR3 length is 15 residues. Germline V gives CDR1 SGHRS, CDR2 YFSETQ. V lost 4 bases to trimming and J lost 3 bases, with 17 bases between them. CDR3: CASSTSPRDGYEQYF. CDR3 in DNA: TGCGCCAGCAGCACCTCTCCCCGGGACGGCTACGAGCAGTACTTC.

The chain carries TRBV6-6 and TRBJ1-5; D perhaps matches TRBD1 (5 bases). The CDR3 length is 15 residues. CDR1 is MNHNY, CDR2 SVGAGI, per germline (reference sequence). V lost 2 bases and J 0 bases, leaving 8 bases between the germline ends. CDR3 in DNA: TGTGCCAGCAGTTACGACAGCTATAGCAATCAGCCCCAGCATTTT. Amino acid sequence: CASSYDSYSNQPQHF.

The rearrangement links TRBV28 to TRBJ2-5; TRBD2 matches at 7 bases. CDR3 length: 16 amino acids. V lost 6 bases and J lost 4; bases outside the gene matches: 14. The germline V gene has CDR1 MDHEN and CDR2 SYDVKM. This CDR3 reads CASSPRERGLRETQYF. CDR3 coding DNA: TGTGCCAGCAGCCCGAGAGAGCGGGGCCTTCGAGAGACCCAGTACTTC.

This sequence joins TRBV5-4 and TRBJ2-7; tentatively, D is TRBD1 (5 bases). Trimming took 0 bases from V and 2 from J, leaving 12 bases between them. The CDR3 contains 15 residues. Germline V gene lookup returns CDR1 SGHNT and CDR2 YYREEE (reference sequence). The CDR3: CASSLAATEPYEQYF. CDR3 DNA: TGTGCCAGCAGCTTGGCCGCGACAGAACCCTACGAGCAGTACTTC.

This clone was seen a few times. This chain links TRBV10-1 with TRBJ2-3, with D perhaps TRBD2 (6 bases). V gave up 5 bases and J gave up 2 bases, with 11 bases separating them. The CDR3 length is 14 residues. Germline V gives CDR1 WNHNN, CDR2 SYGVQD (reference sequence). This chain's CDR3 is CASSPGDPTDTQYF. DNA for the CDR3: TGCGCCAGCAGTCCGGGAGATCCCACAGATACGCAGTATTTT.

This CDR3 reads CASSIPGKLSEAFF. In DNA form, the CDR3 reads TGTGCCAGTAGTATCCCGGGGAAGCTTTCTGAAGCTTTCTTT. The genes are TRBV19 and TRBJ1-1; D unresolved. CDR1 is LNHDA, CDR2 SQIVND, per germline (reference sequence). The CDR3 is 14 residues long. Trimming removed 3 bases from V and 6 bases from J, with 14 bases in between.